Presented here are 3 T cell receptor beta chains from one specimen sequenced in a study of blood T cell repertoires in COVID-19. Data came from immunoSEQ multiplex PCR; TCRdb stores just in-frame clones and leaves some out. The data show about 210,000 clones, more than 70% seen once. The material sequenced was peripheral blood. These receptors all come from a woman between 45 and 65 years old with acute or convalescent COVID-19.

In nucleotides, the CDR3 is TGTGCCAGCGCCGACAGGGCCAGCCAGGCGAACACTGAAGCTTTCTTT. This codes for CASADRASQANTEAFF. The genes are TRBV3-1 (or the pseudogene TRBV3-2) and TRBJ1-1; 7 nucleotides line up with TRBD1. Looked up from germline, CDR1 is LGHDT and CDR2 is YNNKEL (reference sequence). Trimming at V came to 8 bases and at J to 1 base, leaving 13 bases not matched to a gene. The CDR3 runs to 16 residues.

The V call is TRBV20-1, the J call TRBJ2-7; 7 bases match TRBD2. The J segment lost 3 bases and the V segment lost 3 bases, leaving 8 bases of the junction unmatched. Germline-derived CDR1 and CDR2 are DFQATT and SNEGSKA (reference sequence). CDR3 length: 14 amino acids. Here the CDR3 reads CSASDTSENYEQYF. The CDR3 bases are TGCAGTGCTAGTGACACTAGCGAGAACTACGAGCAGTACTTC.

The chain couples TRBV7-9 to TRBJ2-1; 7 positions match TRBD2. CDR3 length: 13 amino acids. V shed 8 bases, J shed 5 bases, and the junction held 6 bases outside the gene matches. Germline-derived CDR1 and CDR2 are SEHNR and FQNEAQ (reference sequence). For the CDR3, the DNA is TGTGCCAGCCGTGCGGGAGCTAACAATGAGCAGTTCTTC. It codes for CASRAGANNEQFF.